What follows are 3 T cell receptor beta chains derived from one specimen sequenced in a study of blood T cell repertoires in COVID-19. Assay: immunoSEQ multiplex PCR; the TCRdb copy retains only in-frame clones and omits some. In the table there are 150,000 to 200,000 clones, roughly 87% of which are singletons. Sequenced sample: peripheral blood. The receptors shown here come from a woman in her sixties or seventies with COVID-19, enrolled during active disease.

This sequence joins TRBV18 and TRBJ2-5; D is possibly TRBD1 (5 bases). The CDR3 contains 16 residues. CDR1 is KGHSH and CDR2 is LQKENI in the germline V gene. The V end was cut by 4 bases, the J end by 10 bases, with 25 bases between. The CDR3 region is CASSRSGDQGQVGQYF. CDR3 sequence (DNA): TGTGCCAGCTCACGCAGTGGGGATCAGGGCCAAGTGGGCCAGTACTTC.

The chain carries TRBV6-6 and TRBJ2-7, with TRBD2 matching 9 bases. This CDR3 is 16 amino acids long. The germline CDR1 and CDR2 sequences are MNHNY and SVGAGI (reference sequence). J gave up 3 bases and V 0 bases, and 6 bases lay outside the gene matches. CDR3 sequence (DNA): TGTGCCAGCAGTTACTCGATAGCGGGAGATGGCTACGAGCAGTACTTC. This codes for CASSYSIAGDGYEQYF.

This chain connects TRBV18 to TRBJ2-5; maybe TRBD2 (6 bases). Germline V gene lookup returns CDR1 KGHSH and CDR2 LQKENI. This CDR3 has 14 residues. Trimming pared 2 bases from V and 5 bases from J, leaving 12 bases between. The CDR3 DNA reads TGTGCCAGCTCACCAAGGAGGGCCGTGGAGACCCAGTACTTC. Its protein product is CASSPRRAVETQYF. Using reference TRBV18 and TRBJ2-5 for the parts outside the CDR3, the full variable domain is NAGVMQNPRHLVRRRGQEARLRCSPMKGHSHVYWYRQLPEEGLKFMVYLQKENIIDESGMPKERFSAEFPKEGPSILRIQQVVRGDSAAYFCASSPRRAVETQYFGPGTRLLVL.